A single TCR beta chain is shown here with its context. Original handling: Reference gene primer amplification yielded estimated nucleated cell counts. TCRdb's copy holds only in-frame clones and misses some; the assay was immunoSEQ multiplex PCR. V, J and clone size are those of that table, while D and trimming were read from the DNA. The sample has around 250,000 clones, 80% to 85% seen once; the top ten hold around 3.7%. The source of the sample is a study of blood T cell repertoires in COVID-19. Which cohort a participant joined came from the clinical history participants gave. Two consecutive negative NP/OP PCR tests, clearance, or resolved symptoms defined Cohort 3 recovery. CDR3 length equals 16 residues. V dropped 0 bases and J dropped 8; count of bases not matched to a gene: 7. CDR1 and CDR2 from the germline V gene are SGHTS and YDEGEE.

The specimen was PBMCs or T cells enriched from blood (not recorded which). The rearrangement links TRBV5-8 to TRBJ2-1; 11 bases agree with TRBD2. The receptor was derived from a man aged 45 to 65 who had recovered from COVID-19. The CDR3 here is CASSLEIAGGFHEQFF. CDR3 in DNA: TGTGCCAGCAGCTTGGAGATAGCGGGAGGGTTCCATGAGCAGTTCTTC.